The sequence of this TCR beta chain was determined in a study of beta chain features in type 1 diabetes. Study outcomes and limitations: High-TCR-expressing cells could be over-represented by cDNA sequencing. Moderate yet significant TCRB CDR3 shortening was seen in Type 1 diabetes patients in all four CD4+ subsets.

This clone was observed a few times. Its antigen is undetermined. Since all of the isolated RNA was reverse transcribed, expressed TCRB transcripts were what got sequenced. Measured with immunoSEQ multiplex PCR; TCRdb has only the in-frame clones, and not every one. The table includes 250,000 to 300,000 clones, approximately 14% detected once. What was sequenced was naive CD4+ T cells from blood. The sequence was obtained from a man aged 25 to 45 with type 1 diabetes.

CDR3 in DNA: TGCAGTGCCTGGACAGGGGCCGGCTACACCTTC. Translated, it gives CSAWTGAGYTF. The chain uses TRBV20-1 and TRBJ1-2; 9 bases are shared with TRBD1. The CDR3 is 11 residues long. Unmatched junction bases numbered 4, after V lost 6 bases and J lost 8 bases. Looked up from germline, CDR1 is DFQATT and CDR2 is SNEGSKA (reference sequence).